The 22 T cell receptor beta chains in this list originate from one sample, sequenced in a study of blood T cell repertoires in COVID-19. Repertoires were generated with immunoSEQ multiplex PCR, while TCRdb's copy carries only in-frame clones and drops some. The sample lists 120,000 to 150,000 clones, approximately 88% occurring once. The sequenced material came from peripheral blood. These receptors all stem from a human donor in a cohort sampled during active COVID-19.

DNA for the CDR3: TGTGCCAGCAGCCGGACAGGGGGCTACTACGAGCAGTACGTC. Protein sequence: CASSRTGGYYEQYV. The gene calls are TRBV2 and TRBJ2-7; 11 nucleotides align to TRBD1. Germline loops: CDR1 SNHLY, CDR2 FYNNEI. The length of the CDR3 is 14 residues. J lost 3 bases, V lost 6 bases, and 4 bases had no gene match.

This rearrangement joins TRBV19 to TRBJ1-4; tentatively, D is TRBD1 (5 bases). CDR1 and CDR2 (germline): LNHDA, SQIVND (reference sequence). Trimming took 7 bases from V and 4 from J, leaving 19 bases between them. The CDR3 spans 16 residues. The CDR3 loop reads CASTSRGYSGNEKLFF. The CDR3 DNA follows: TGTGCCAGTACCTCACGGGGGTATAGTGGTAATGAAAAACTGTTTTTT.

The rearrangement links TRBV15 to TRBJ1-5; no definite D call. Trimming shortened V by 1 base and J by 2 bases, and 9 bases separated the two germline ends. Looked up from germline, CDR1 is LNHNV and CDR2 is YYDKDF (reference sequence). The CDR3 is made up of 15 amino acids. The CDR3 nucleotides are TGTGCCACCAGCAGAGTGACTCGTGGCAATCAGCCCCAGCATTTT. This codes for CATSRVTRGNQPQHF.

V is TRBV28 and J is TRBJ2-2; the D gene is possibly TRBD1 (5 bases). V lost 6 bases to trimming and J lost 6 bases, with 11 bases between them. The germline CDR1 and CDR2 sequences are MDHEN and SYDVKM. The CDR3 covers 13 residues. CDR3 DNA: TGTGCCAGCAGGGGGTGGGGCCCCGGGGAGCTGTTTTTT. As protein: CASRGWGPGELFF.

The J gene is TRBJ1-4, the V gene TRBV10-3, with TRBD1 identical over 8 bases. With V trimmed by 0 bases and J by 7 bases, 4 bases remained unmatched. The CDR3 runs 15 residues. The germline V gene has CDR1 ENHRY and CDR2 SYGVKD. CDR3 sequence reads: CAISESTGVGEKLFF. CDR3 in DNA: TGTGCCATCAGTGAGTCGACAGGGGTCGGTGAAAAACTGTTTTTT.

This clone came up a few times. The rearrangement joins TRBV2 to TRBJ2-7; D not resolved. V lost 0 bases to trimming and J lost 7 bases, with 19 bases between them. Germline assignment: CDR1 SNHLY and CDR2 FYNNEI. CDR3 length: 16 amino acids. The CDR3 DNA is TGTGCCAGCAGTGAAGCAAGAGTACTATCCCGACGGGAGCAGTACTTC. This encodes CASSEARVLSRREQYF.

The chain combines TRBV20-1 with TRBJ2-5; 13 bases agree with TRBD2. CDR3 length equals 16 residues. The germline CDR1 and CDR2 sequences are DFQATT and SNEGSKA (reference sequence). With V trimmed by 3 bases and J by 3 bases, 7 bases remained unmatched. The CDR3 here is CSASDGTSGKKETQYF. CDR3 coding DNA: TGCAGTGCTAGTGATGGGACTAGCGGGAAAAAAGAGACCCAGTACTTC.

The chain combines TRBV9 with TRBJ2-7, with D possibly being TRBD2 (5 bases). CDR3 size: 14 residues. Trimming cost V 3 bases and J 2 bases, with 12 bases left between them. Germline CDR1 and CDR2: SGDLS and YYNGEE. CDR3 coding DNA: TGTGCCAGCAGCGCCGCCGGAGGTCCCTACGAGCAGTACTTC. Translation gives CASSAAGGPYEQYF.

V is TRBV28 and J is TRBJ1-5; perhaps TRBD1 as D (6 bases). CDR3 length equals 18 residues. CDR1 is MDHEN, CDR2 SYDVKM, per germline. Trimming cost V 8 bases and J 1 base, with 24 bases left between them. The CDR3 region is CASRRGAGAGGSNQPQHF. Written as DNA, the CDR3 is TGTGCCAGCCGTCGGGGGGCGGGCGCGGGGGGCAGCAATCAGCCCCAGCATTTT. Based on the CDR3 plus reference TRBV28 and TRBJ1-5, the full variable domain is DVKVTQSSRYLVKRTGEKVFLECVQDMDHENMFWYRQDPGLGLRLIYFSYDVKMKEKGDIPEGYSVSREKKERFSLILESASTNQTSMYLCASRRGAGAGGSNQPQHFGDGTRLSIL.

The chain combines TRBV28 with TRBJ2-1; D possibly corresponds to TRBD2 (6 bases). The CDR3 contains 14 residues. The V end was cut by 5 bases, the J end by 8 bases, with 16 bases between. Germline assignment: CDR1 MDHEN and CDR2 SYDVKM. The CDR3 reads CASSPRGTGDEQFF. The CDR3 nucleotides read TGTGCCAGCAGTCCTCGCGGGACCGGCGATGAGCAGTTCTTC.

The rearrangement links TRBV6-1 to TRBJ2-1, with 9 bases lining up with TRBD1. The CDR3 totals 15 residues. The trim removed 0 bases at V and 8 bases at J, leaving 5 bases unmatched. The germline V gene encodes CDR1 MNHNS and CDR2 SASEGT. This CDR3 is CASSEADTGGHEQFF. CDR3 DNA sequence: TGTGCCAGCAGTGAAGCGGATACAGGGGGCCATGAGCAGTTCTTC.

This chain uses TRBV5-6 with TRBJ1-2, with D maybe TRBD1 (5 bases). Trimming took off 0 bases at V and 5 bases at J, with 11 bases between the two ends. CDR3 length: 14 residues. Germline loops: CDR1 SGHDT, CDR2 YYEEEE. CDR3 amino acids: CASSLGSTAYGYTF. CDR3 in DNA: TGTGCCAGCAGCTTGGGATCGACAGCGTATGGCTACACCTTC.

The chain is built from TRBV5-5 and TRBJ1-1, with D perhaps matching TRBD1 (5 bases). Germline CDR1 reads SGHKS; CDR2 reads YYEKEE (reference sequence). This CDR3 has 14 amino acids. The germline V and J ends were trimmed by 0 bases and 1 base, with 7 bases remaining between them. Here the CDR3 DNA reads TGTGCCAGCAGCTTGGGACAGAAGAACACTGAAGCTTTCTTT. Its translation: CASSLGQKNTEAFF.

The chain has TRBV7-9 and TRBJ2-7; D gene ambiguous. Germline CDR1 is SEHNR and CDR2 is FQNEAQ (reference sequence). CDR3 length: 13 amino acids. Between the trimmed V and J ends, which lost 4 bases and 7 bases, there was a span of 14 bases. CDR3 region: CASSSRQRQEQYV. The CDR3, as DNA: TGTGCCAGCAGCTCACGCCAGCGTCAGGAGCAGTACGTC.

The genes are TRBV3-1 (or the pseudogene TRBV3-2) and TRBJ2-2; 10 nucleotides match TRBD2. V lost 5 bases and J lost 7; bases outside the gene matches: 10. CDR1 and CDR2 from the germline V gene are LGHDT and YNNKEL (reference sequence). This CDR3 has 16 amino acids. The CDR3 region is CASSGRPSGRLGELFF. CDR3 DNA sequence: TGTGCCAGCAGCGGGAGACCTAGCGGGAGACTCGGGGAGCTGTTTTTT.

The chain has TRBV12-5 and TRBJ1-1; D call uncertain. This CDR3 region has 13 residues. CDR1 is LGHNT and CDR2 is FRNRAP in the germline V gene. Between the trimmed V and J ends, which lost 3 bases and 5 bases, there was a span of 10 bases. CDR3 protein: CASGFSGDTEAFF. The DNA for the CDR3 is TGTGCTAGTGGTTTCAGCGGGGATACTGAAGCTTTCTTT.

The chain links TRBV9 to TRBJ2-1, with TRBD1 identical over 8 bases. With 0 bases clipped from V and 2 bases from J, the junction kept 10 bases outside the gene matches. CDR3 length: 18 amino acids. CDR1 and CDR2 (germline): SGDLS, YYNGEE. The chain's CDR3 is CASSVGPLTGATYNEQFF. CDR3 nucleotide sequence: TGTGCCAGCAGCGTAGGCCCCCTGACAGGGGCGACCTACAATGAGCAGTTCTTC. Full variable domain (remainder filled in from reference TRBV9 and TRBJ2-1): DSGVTQTPKHLITATGQRVTLRCSPRSGDLSVYWYQQSLDQGLQFLIQYYNGEERAKGNILERFSAQQFPDLHSELNLSSLELGDSALYFCASSVGPLTGATYNEQFFGPGTRLTVL.

The chain joins TRBV5-3 to TRBJ2-7; D is unclear. TRBV5-3 falls under the ORF class, with uncertain function. CDR3 length: 18 residues. The V and J ends lost 4 bases and 0 bases respectively, with 23 bases between them. The CDR3 sequence is CARSHVVPTQTRSYEQYV. The CDR3 nucleotides are TGTGCCAGAAGCCACGTGGTTCCCACCCAAACACGCTCCTACGAGCAGTACGTC.

The chain uses TRBV18 and TRBJ1-2; no clear D gene. Trimming took 5 bases from V and 1 from J, leaving 11 bases between them. CDR1 and CDR2 from the germline V gene are KGHSH and LQKENI. The CDR3 totals 14 residues. DNA for the CDR3: TGTGCCAGCTCAACCTCGACGGGTAACTATGGCTACACCTTC. As protein: CASSTSTGNYGYTF.

The gene calls are TRBV19 and TRBJ1-1, with 9 positions matching TRBD1. The CDR3 has 14 amino acids. The ends lost 6 bases at V and 1 base at J; junction bases unmatched: 3. Germline V gene lookup returns CDR1 LNHDA and CDR2 SQIVND (reference sequence). In DNA form, the CDR3 reads TGTGCCAGTAGCTTACAGGGGGCGAACACTGAAGCTTTCTTT. It is translated as CASSLQGANTEAFF.

The chain joins TRBV2 to TRBJ2-5; 7 positions match TRBD2. This CDR3 is 12 amino acids long. Germline loops: CDR1 SNHLY, CDR2 FYNNEI. V gave up 11 bases and J gave up 5 bases; unmatched junction bases: 8. This CDR3 reads CAGRERGETQYF. CDR3 in DNA: TGTGCCGGGAGGGAGAGAGGGGAGACCCAGTACTTC.

V is TRBV6-2 or TRBV6-3 and J is TRBJ2-3; a weak D match, TRBD2 (6 bases). The ends were cut back, 2 bases at V and 3 bases at J, with 9 bases in the middle. The CDR3 sequence is 14 residues long. From germline, CDR1 is MNHEY and CDR2 SVGEGT. CDR3 loop: CASSYLGRTDTQYF. In DNA form, the CDR3 reads TGTGCCAGCAGTTACCTGGGGAGGACAGATACGCAGTATTTT.